Listed below are T cell receptor beta chains from one sample, sequenced in a study of blood T cell repertoires in COVID-19. This table comes from immunoSEQ multiplex PCR, and its TCRdb copy is limited to in-frame clones, with some not included. Of under 100,000 clones detected, approximately 80% appear once; the ten largest clones hold 15% to 20%. The sequenced material came from peripheral blood. The source is a man older than 75 with active or convalescent COVID-19. Both conserved end residues are part of each CDR3. For some rows the clone size is stated as once, few or many, or as a class when expanded; others skip it.

clone size	V gene	J gene	CDR3 protein
NA	TRBV10-3	TRBJ1-3	CASDRGSGNTIYF
NA	TRBV6-5	TRBJ2-1	CASRGTSYNEQFF
few	TRBV2	TRBJ1-5	CASSGWDTTSNQPQHF
many	TRBV29-1	TRBJ2-1	CSVGGTYNNEQFF
NA	TRBV19	TRBJ2-3	CASSTTSTDTQYF
NA	TRBV6-5	TRBJ2-2	CASSSPDRVYTGELFF
NA	TRBV19	TRBJ2-1	CASSIGLAGMYNEQFF
NA	TRBV3-1/TRBV3-2	TRBJ1-5	CASSQDSGQGQPQHF
once	TRBV28	TRBJ1-4	CATRTDRDNEKLFF
NA	TRBV5-1	TRBJ2-3	CASSLVGGGAGTQYF
few	TRBV10-3	TRBJ1-2	CASGTAGHTF
NA	TRBV5-4	TRBJ1-6	CASSIRLKGSSYNSPLHF
NA	TRBV2	TRBJ1-1	CASKGLANTEAFF
NA	TRBV6-5	TRBJ2-1	CASSFKREDYNEQFF
NA	TRBV2	TRBJ2-4	CASRNRGTTAENIQYF
NA	TRBV5-1	TRBJ1-1	CASSLFGTENTEAFF
NA	TRBV6-6	TRBJ2-5	CASSYGPAGEWGTQYF
NA	TRBV3-1/TRBV3-2	TRBJ2-2	CASSPLTGTGELFF
NA	TRBV5-1	TRBJ2-3	CASSLGSGGTDTQYF
NA	TRBV19	TRBJ2-1	CASRIVEDSPGEQFF
NA	TRBV7-2	TRBJ1-1	CASSLTPNTEAFF
NA	TRBV28	TRBJ1-6	CASSLPWDRHNSPLHF
NA	TRBV10-3	TRBJ1-1	CAIRSRGLDTEAFF
once	TRBV5-1	TRBJ2-3	CASSLGASTDTQYF
NA	TRBV5-1	TRBJ2-1	CASSLVDRADEQFF
once	TRBV9	TRBJ2-1	CASSVVTFYNEQFF
NA	TRBV6-5	TRBJ2-1	CASSFLNEQFF
once	TRBV27	TRBJ2-5	CAQGRREETQYF
NA	TRBV5-6	TRBJ2-6	CASSWGTGAGANVLTF
NA	TRBV5-1	TRBJ2-5	CASKRPQGASETQYF
NA	TRBV9	TRBJ2-1	CASSALAGGPDEQFF
NA	TRBV7-9	TRBJ1-1	CASTSPRASVRAFF
once	TRBV28	TRBJ2-1	CASTSFNEQFF
NA	TRBV19	TRBJ1-4	CASSLGLSGGEKLFF
NA	TRBV13	TRBJ1-4	CASSVGQDNEKLFF
NA	TRBV3-1/TRBV3-2	TRBJ1-1	CASSHLPGQGSTEAFF
NA	TRBV11-3	TRBJ2-1	CASSRAGGYNEQFF
NA	TRBV19	TRBJ2-4	CASSSGQTLAKNIQYF
NA	TRBV11-3	TRBJ1-6	CASTGVRNSPLHF
NA	TRBV4-1	TRBJ1-3	CASSSQDRGSGNTIYF